These 7 T cell receptor beta chains came from one sample sequenced in a study of blood T cell repertoires in COVID-19. Some clones are missing from TCRdb's copy, which holds only in-frame ones; the method was immunoSEQ multiplex PCR. The data hold more than 300,000 clones, with 70% to 90% observed a single time. The sample taken for sequencing was peripheral blood. The receptors originated from a woman aged 30 to 39 with COVID-19, enrolled during active disease.

The chain is built from TRBV24-1 and TRBJ2-3; weak D call: TRBD2 (5 bases). Germline CDR1 KGHDR, CDR2 SFDVKD. This CDR3 comprises 16 residues. Between the trimmed V and J ends, which lost 3 bases and 0 bases, there was a span of 12 bases. In DNA form, the CDR3 reads TGTGCCACCAGTGATCGAGCGGACCCTAGCACAGATACGCAGTATTTT. Translation: CATSDRADPSTDTQYF.

The chain couples TRBV9 to TRBJ2-1; 11 nucleotides agree with TRBD2. In germline, CDR1 is SGDLS, CDR2 YYNGEE. The CDR3 is made up of 15 amino acids. V dropped 4 bases and J dropped 8; count of bases not matched to a gene: 8. The CDR3 DNA follows: TGTGCCAGCAGCCTCAATAGCGGGAGGGGTCATGAGCAGTTCTTC. It encodes CASSLNSGRGHEQFF.

This clone was recorded at least ten times. This chain joins TRBV25-1 and TRBJ2-1; 7 bases match TRBD1. The CDR3 is made up of 15 amino acids. The V and J ends lost 4 bases and 4 bases, in that order; junction bases with no gene match: 7. From germline, CDR1 is MGHDK and CDR2 SYGVNS. The CDR3 DNA follows: TGTGCCAGCAGTGTCCGGGACAGCCCTTACAATGAGCAGTTCTTC. It is translated as CASSVRDSPYNEQFF. Supplemented by reference TRBV25-1 and TRBJ2-1, the full variable domain reads EADIYQTPRYLVIGTGKKITLECSQTMGHDKMYWYQQDPGMELHLIHYSYGVNSTEKGDLSSESTVSRIRTEHFPLTLESARPSHTSQYLCASSVRDSPYNEQFFGPGTRLTVL.

This chain links TRBV7-9 with TRBJ1-1, with 7 nucleotides matching TRBD1. J lost 6 bases, V lost 0 bases, and 4 bases had no gene match. The CDR3 spans 14 residues. Germline V lookup: CDR1 SEHNR, CDR2 FQNEAQ (reference sequence). The CDR3 DNA reads TGTGCCAGCAGCTTAGCGGGACAGCTTCCTGAAGCTTTCTTT. It is translated as CASSLAGQLPEAFF.

J is TRBJ2-4 and V is TRBV28; 9 positions agree with TRBD1. The CDR3 is 16 residues long. Per germline, CDR1 MDHEN and CDR2 SYDVKM. The V segment lost 2 bases and the J segment 6 bases; nucleotides outside the gene matches: 8. CDR3: CASSLHRGPERNIQYF. The CDR3 DNA sequence: TGTGCCAGCAGTTTACACAGGGGGCCGGAGAGAAACATTCAGTACTTC.

The V gene is TRBV29-1, the J gene TRBJ2-5; 7 bases match TRBD1. The germline V gene encodes CDR1 SQVTM and CDR2 ANQGSEA. This CDR3 spans 15 amino acids. Losses at the gene ends were 6 bases for V and 3 bases for J; bases not matched to a gene: 13. The CDR3 region has the DNA TGCAGCGTAGGGACGCGACAGGGAGCTAAAGAGACCCAGTACTTC. Encoded protein: CSVGTRQGAKETQYF.

CDR3 in DNA: TGTGCCAGCAGTCCCACGCTGACAGGGGGAGATCAGCCCCAGCATTTT. This encodes CASSPTLTGGDQPQHF. The chain uses TRBV28 and TRBJ1-5; TRBD1 matches 9 bases. The CDR3 sequence is 16 residues long. V was clipped by 5 bases and J by 5 bases; unmatched bases: 10. Germline V gives CDR1 MDHEN, CDR2 SYDVKM.